This TCR beta chain was sequenced for a study of response to subunit inactivated influenza vaccine. Study results and limitations: Authors suggested each seasonal influenza vaccination recruits few new T cells.

About this clonotype itself: Its antigen is as yet unknown.

TCRdb processed the RT-PCR reads anew with MiXCR; each CDR3 protein has one entry. The data hold more than 550,000 distinct CDR3 sequences, with approximately 12% observed a single time. The CDR3 contains 14 residues. The germline V gene encodes CDR1 MNHEY and CDR2 SVGAGI. The J segment lost 8 bases and the V segment lost 0 bases, leaving 0 bases of the junction unmatched. The sequence was collected from a man in his fifties who received an inactivated influenza vaccine. The sample was PBMCs from blood, taken on the day of vaccination. V gene TRBV6-5 combines with J gene TRBJ1-6; 8 nucleotides line up with TRBD1. The CDR3 DNA sequence: TGTGCCAGCAGTTACTCGGACAGGGATTCACCCCTCCACTTT. This sequence encodes CASSYSDRDSPLHF.